The 20 T cell receptor beta chains listed next were all sequenced from one sample in a study of post-analysis software for immune sequencing data. The authors incorporated unique molecular identifiers into the TCR beta cDNA libraries. TCRdb passed the PCR reads through MiXCR, listing each CDR3 protein once. This sample has almost 700,000 distinct CDR3 sequences, with around 64% found just once. General study points: Four or five TRBV segments were significantly more frequent in patients than in controls. TRBV5-6, TRBV5-1 and TRBV20-1 were among these segments.

Antigen specificity for these receptors is unknown. Sample: blood. Source of these receptors: a girl aged 2 to 10 with multiple sclerosis.

This clonotype occurred a few times. This chain joins TRBV7-6 and TRBJ2-4, with no clear D. The CDR3 is 13 residues long. CDR1 and CDR2 from the germline V gene are SGHVS and FNYEAQ. Deletions cut 5 bases from V and 8 bases from J, with 13 bases between. CDR3 residues: CASSLAEGDIQYF. Here the CDR3 DNA reads TGTGCCAGCAGCCTCGCGGAAGGCGACATTCAGTACTTC.

The genes are TRBV10-3 and TRBJ2-3; tentative D call: TRBD2 (5 bases). Trimming pared 2 bases from V and 3 bases from J, leaving 12 bases between. The CDR3 is 15 amino acids. CDR1 and CDR2 from the germline V gene are ENHRY and SYGVKD. The CDR3 sequence: CAISEEGVGTDTQYF. DNA for the CDR3: TGTGCCATCAGTGAGGAGGGTGTAGGAACAGATACGCAGTATTTT.

This chain uses TRBV5-1 with TRBJ1-2, with 9 bases matching TRBD1. With 4 bases clipped from V and 6 bases from J, the junction kept 1 base outside the gene matches. CDR3 length: 12 residues. Germline values: CDR1 SGHRS, CDR2 YFSETQ. CDR3: CASSGDRDGYTF. CDR3 nucleotide sequence: TGCGCCAGCAGCGGGGACAGGGATGGCTACACCTTC.

The chain carries TRBV4-2 and TRBJ2-1; maybe TRBD2 (5 bases). The DNA end lines up better with TRBJ2-7; the J call may be wrong. Germline loops: CDR1 LGHNA, CDR2 YNFKEQ. This CDR3 contains 17 residues. CDR3 DNA: TGTGCCAGCAGCCAAGATCGACCGGGGAGCTCCTACAATGAGCAGTACTTC. It encodes CASSQDRPGSSYNEQYF.

The rearrangement joins TRBV20-1 to TRBJ2-1, with 11 bases aligning to TRBD2. Trimming took 2 bases from V and 7 from J; bases not matched to a gene: 7. Germline values: CDR1 DFQATT, CDR2 SNEGSKA (reference sequence). The CDR3 is 15 amino acids. This chain's CDR3 is CSARTSSGRYNEQFF. The DNA of the CDR3 is TGCAGTGCTAGAACGTCTAGCGGGAGGTATAATGAGCAGTTCTTC.

The chain employs TRBV21-1 and TRBJ2-3; the D segment call TRBD2 is taken from the table without a DNA check. TRBV21-1 is deemed a pseudogene. The CDR3 sequence is 16 residues long. CDR3: CASSKSGGVSTDTQYF. CDR3 nucleotide sequence: TGTGCCAGCAGCAAGTCTGGAGGGGTTAGCACAGATACGCAGTATTTT.

The rearrangement links TRBV6-1 to TRBJ1-1; possible D gene TRBD1, 6 bases. Deletions cut 8 bases from V and 1 base from J, with 11 bases between. This CDR3 region has 13 residues. CDR1 MNHNS and CDR2 SASEGT come from the germline V gene. CDR3 in DNA: TGTGCCAGCCCATACAGGGAGAACACTGAAGCTTTCTTT. It specifies CASPYRENTEAFF.

The gene calls are TRBV4-1 and TRBJ2-3; D may be TRBD2 (7 bases). From germline, CDR1 is MGHRA and CDR2 YSYEKL. Trimming shortened V by 1 base and J by 4 bases, and 12 bases separated the two germline ends. This CDR3 spans 15 amino acids. The CDR3 DNA reads as TGCGCCAGCAGCCAAGTGGGGGGGCGCTCAGATACGCAGTATTTT. It encodes CASSQVGGRSDTQYF.

This rearrangement joins TRBV20-1 to TRBJ2-1, with TRBD2 identical over 9 bases. The CDR3 has 13 residues. Germline V CDR1 and CDR2: DFQATT, SNEGSKA (reference sequence). The junction had 2 bases not matched to a gene; V was cut back by 4 bases and J by 4 bases. Written as DNA, the CDR3 is TGCAGTGCTAATAGCGGGAGTTACAATGAGCAGTTCTTC. Translated: CSANSGSYNEQFF.

The CDR3 DNA reads as TGTGCCAGCAGCGGTAGGGGGGGGAGGTTCGGCTCCTACAATGAGCAGTTCTTC. Translating it yields CASSGRGGRFGSYNEQFF. The chain recombines TRBV9 with TRBJ2-1; D perhaps matches TRBD2 (7 bases). V was clipped by 3 bases and J by 0 bases, with 19 bases between them. The length of the CDR3 is 18 residues. Germline CDR1 is SGDLS and CDR2 is YYNGEE. The full variable domain, completed using reference TRBV9 and TRBJ2-1, is DSGVTQTPKHLITATGQRVTLRCSPRSGDLSVYWYQQSLDQGLQFLIQYYNGEERAKGNILERFSAQQFPDLHSELNLSSLELGDSALYFCASSGRGGRFGSYNEQFFGPGTRLTVL.

The chain joins TRBV12-3 or TRBV12-4 to TRBJ2-4, with TRBD2 identical over 8 bases. The CDR3 covers 15 residues. The V gene end was trimmed by 2 bases and the J gene end by 8 bases; junction bases not matched to a gene: 8. The CDR3 region has the DNA TGTGCCAGCAGTTTAACAGCGGGAGAGTTGGACATTCAGTACTTC. It specifies CASSLTAGELDIQYF.

The rearrangement joins TRBV6-5 to TRBJ1-5; no firm D call. This CDR3 is 14 amino acids long. The V gene lost 6 bases and the J gene lost 7 bases, with 16 bases spanning the gap. The germline CDR1 and CDR2 sequences are MNHEY and SVGAGI. The CDR3: CASSTPPPGQPQHF. DNA of the CDR3: TGTGCCAGCAGCACCCCTCCTCCCGGGCAGCCCCAGCATTTT.

There are a few counts of this clonotype. The chain has TRBV12-3 or TRBV12-4 and TRBJ2-1; D unclear. This CDR3 has 18 residues. The V and J ends lost 3 bases and 1 base respectively, with 19 bases between them. In nucleotides, the CDR3 is TGTGCCAGCAGTTTTCCTATATTTAGAAACATGTCCTACAATGAGCAGTTCTTC. This codes for CASSFPIFRNMSYNEQFF.

This clonotype turned up a few times. This sequence joins TRBV12-5 and TRBJ2-3, with D possibly matching TRBD2 (6 bases). The CDR3 contains 16 residues. Germline CDR1 is LGHNT and CDR2 is FRNRAP. Trimming left V 3 bases short and J 2 bases short, with 15 bases between. The CDR3 DNA sequence: TGTGCTAGTGGTTTCTATGCGGGACTGTACACAGATACGCAGTATTTT. Amino acid sequence: CASGFYAGLYTDTQYF.

This chain joins TRBV20-1 and TRBJ1-5; TRBD1 agrees at 7 bases. J gave up 3 bases and V 6 bases, and 11 bases lay outside the gene matches. This CDR3 region has 15 residues. Germline V gene data show CDR1 as DFQATT and CDR2 as SNEGSKA (reference sequence). This CDR3 reads CSAFSYRGHNQPQHF. In nucleotides, the CDR3 is TGCAGTGCCTTCAGCTACAGGGGACACAATCAGCCCCAGCATTTT.

The chain couples TRBV29-1 to TRBJ2-3, with no clear D. This CDR3 is 13 amino acids long. Germline CDR1 reads SQVTM; CDR2 reads ANQGSEA. Trimming cost V 3 bases and J 2 bases, with 9 bases left between them. CDR3 bases: TGCAGCGTTGATCCGACTGACACAGATACGCAGTATTTT. Its translation is CSVDPTDTDTQYF.

In its sample, this clonotype was seen a few times. The chain is built from TRBV7-2 and TRBJ2-3; 8 positions match TRBD1. Germline V gene data show CDR1 as SGHTA and CDR2 as FQGNSA. This CDR3 is built from 15 residues. Losses at the gene ends were 4 bases for V and 1 base for J; bases not matched to a gene: 4. CDR3 nucleotide sequence: TGTGCCAGCAGCTCACTGGGACAGGGCACAGATACGCAGTATTTT. Translating gives CASSSLGQGTDTQYF.

The chain has TRBV20-1 and TRBJ2-3; 7 positions match TRBD2. Trimming cost V 4 bases and J 0 bases; bases outside gene matches: 13. Germline V gives CDR1 DFQATT, CDR2 SNEGSKA (reference sequence). This CDR3 comprises 17 residues. CDR3 sequence reads: CSAIPGLHLLSTDTQYF. CDR3 DNA: TGCAGTGCTATACCGGGACTACACCTTCTTAGCACAGATACGCAGTATTTT.

The chain links TRBV5-1 to TRBJ2-1; 8 nucleotides line up with TRBD2. V was clipped by 1 base and J by 9 bases; unmatched bases: 6. The CDR3 covers 14 residues. Looked up from germline, CDR1 is SGHRS and CDR2 is YFSETQ. The CDR3 protein is CASSLKPGGGEQFF. The CDR3 DNA sequence: TGCGCCAGCAGCTTGAAACCGGGGGGGGGTGAGCAGTTCTTC.

The V gene is TRBV4-2, the J gene TRBJ1-2; D is perhaps TRBD1 (5 bases). Germline CDR1 is LGHNA and CDR2 is YNFKEQ. V lost 0 bases and J lost 0, with 17 bases in between. The CDR3 sequence is 18 residues long. In nucleotides, the CDR3 is TGTGCCAGCAGCCAAGATCTAAGGAACAGGCCGGCTAACTATGGCTACACCTTC. Its translation: CASSQDLRNRPANYGYTF.